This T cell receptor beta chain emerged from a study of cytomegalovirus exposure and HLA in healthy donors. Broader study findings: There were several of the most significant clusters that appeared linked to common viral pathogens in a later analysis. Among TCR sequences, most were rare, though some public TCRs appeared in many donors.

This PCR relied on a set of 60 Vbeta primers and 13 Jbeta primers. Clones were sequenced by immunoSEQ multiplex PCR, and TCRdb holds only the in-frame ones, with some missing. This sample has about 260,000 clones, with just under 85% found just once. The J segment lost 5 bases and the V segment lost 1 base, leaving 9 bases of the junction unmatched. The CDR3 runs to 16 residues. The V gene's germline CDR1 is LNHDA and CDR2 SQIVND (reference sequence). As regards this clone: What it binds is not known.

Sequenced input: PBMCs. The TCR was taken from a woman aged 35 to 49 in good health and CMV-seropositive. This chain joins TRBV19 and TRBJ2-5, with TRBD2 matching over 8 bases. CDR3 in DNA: TGTGCCAGTAGTATAGTTACTAGCGGTCAAAGGGAGACCCAGTACTTC. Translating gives CASSIVTSGQRETQYF. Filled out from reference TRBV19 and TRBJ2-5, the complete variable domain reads DGGITQSPKYLFRKEGQNVTLSCEQNLNHDAMYWYRQDPGQGLRLIYYSQIVNDFQKGDIAEGYSVSREKKESFPLTVTSAQKNPTAFYLCASSIVTSGQRETQYFGPGTRLLVL.